A single sample is the source of the 20 T cell receptor beta chains below, sequenced in a study of blood T cell repertoires in COVID-19. Assay used: immunoSEQ multiplex PCR; TCRdb lists only in-frame clones, some missing. Here the sample spans about 87,000 clones, under 85% being singletons. The specimen sequenced was peripheral blood. All receptors come from an elderly woman with COVID-19, enrolled during active disease.

The chain employs TRBV28 and TRBJ2-7, with D possibly being TRBD2 (7 bases). V gave up 6 bases and J gave up 4 bases, with 22 bases separating them. The CDR3 has 16 amino acids. Germline V gene sequence: CDR1 MDHEN, CDR2 SYDVKM. The CDR3 loop reads CASSPWGGGSTYEQYF. The DNA of the CDR3 is TGTGCCAGCAGCCCTTGGGGGGGCGGGAGCACGTACGAGCAGTACTTC.

The V gene is TRBV19, the J gene TRBJ2-1; 12 nucleotides match TRBD2. The CDR3 spans 17 residues. Germline values: CDR1 LNHDA, CDR2 SQIVND (reference sequence). V trimming: 1 base; J trimming: 10 bases; junction bases outside the gene matches: 11. This chain's CDR3 is CASSIGVLGLAGLEQFF. CDR3 coding DNA: TGTGCCAGTAGTATAGGAGTCCTCGGACTAGCGGGACTAGAGCAGTTCTTC.

The chain joins TRBV18 to TRBJ1-2, with a weak D call TRBD1 (5 bases). The CDR3 is 13 residues long. V lost 2 bases and J lost 3, with 7 bases in between. In germline, CDR1 is KGHSH, CDR2 LQKENI. In DNA, the CDR3 is TGTGCCAGCTCACCAATCAGGGACTATGGCTACACCTTC. Its translation is CASSPIRDYGYTF.

J is TRBJ1-3 and V is TRBV19, with D unresolved. The CDR3 extends over 12 amino acids. V lost 4 bases and J lost 3, with 4 bases in between. Germline V gene sequence: CDR1 LNHDA, CDR2 SQIVND (reference sequence). CDR3 sequence: CASSNYGNTIYF. The CDR3 region has the DNA TGTGCCAGTAGTAACTATGGAAACACCATATATTTT.

The chain recombines TRBV7-9 with TRBJ1-4; TRBD1 matches at 7 bases. The V and J ends lost 5 bases and 8 bases, in that order; junction bases with no gene match: 11. The CDR3 length is 15 residues. The germline CDR1 and CDR2 sequences are SEHNR and FQNEAQ (reference sequence). As DNA, the CDR3 is TGTGCCAGCAGCATCGACAGGACAGGACGAGAAAAACTGTTTTTT. This encodes CASSIDRTGREKLFF.

The CDR3 spells CASSDRRDNSPLHF. The CDR3 DNA is TGTGCCAGCAGTGATAGGCGGGATAATTCACCCCTCCACTTT. The chain has TRBV6-6 and TRBJ1-6; no clear D. Germline V gene data show CDR1 as MNHNY and CDR2 as SVGAGI (reference sequence). CDR3 length: 14 residues. The V gene lost 5 bases and the J gene lost 5 bases, with 10 bases spanning the gap.

The chain has TRBV27 and TRBJ1-3; D unclear. Trimming cost V 2 bases and J 0 bases, with 2 bases left between them. Per germline, CDR1 MNHEY and CDR2 SMNVEV (reference sequence). CDR3 length: 13 amino acids. In nucleotides, the CDR3 is TGTGCCAGCAGTTTACTCTCTGGAAACACCATATATTTT. As protein: CASSLLSGNTIYF.

The rearrangement joins TRBV28 to TRBJ2-2, with a tentative D call TRBD1 (5 bases). V lost 3 bases, J lost 0 bases, and 14 bases lay in between. The CDR3 runs to 17 residues. CDR1 and CDR2 (germline): MDHEN, SYDVKM. The CDR3 loop is CASSLPGHLANTGELFF. The CDR3 DNA follows: TGTGCCAGCAGTTTGCCAGGACACCTCGCGAACACCGGGGAGCTGTTTTTT.

The chain carries TRBV24-1 and TRBJ2-7; perhaps TRBD2 as D (5 bases). The CDR3 runs 15 residues. The germline CDR1 and CDR2 sequences are KGHDR and SFDVKD. The germline V and J ends were trimmed by 3 bases and 0 bases, with 11 bases remaining between them. Written as DNA, the CDR3 is TGTGCCACCAGTGATCCGGACTGTTCCTCCTACGAGCAGTACTTC. Its protein is CATSDPDCSSYEQYF.

V gene TRBV5-1 combines with J gene TRBJ2-7, with a tentative D call TRBD2 (6 bases). Germline loops: CDR1 SGHRS, CDR2 YFSETQ. V lost 3 bases and J 4 bases, leaving 8 bases between the germline ends. This CDR3 contains 12 residues. DNA for the CDR3: TGCGCCAGCAGCTGGGACTTGTACGAGCAGTACTTC. Its translation is CASSWDLYEQYF.

The J gene is TRBJ2-2, the V gene TRBV3-1 (or the pseudogene TRBV3-2), with TRBD1 matching over 7 bases. The length of the CDR3 is 18 residues. Germline V gene sequence: CDR1 LGHDT, CDR2 YNNKEL (reference sequence). Trimming took 4 bases from V and 4 from J; bases not matched to a gene: 15. CDR3 loop: CASSPPNQRGLATGELFF. Here the CDR3 DNA reads TGTGCCAGCAGCCCACCCAACCAAAGGGGGCTCGCCACCGGGGAGCTGTTTTTT.

A single count supports this clone. The V call is TRBV6-6, the J call TRBJ1-1; a weak D match, TRBD1 (5 bases). The CDR3 runs 15 residues. Germline loops: CDR1 MNHNY, CDR2 SVGAGI (reference sequence). With 6 bases removed from V and 3 bases from J, the gap between germline ends came to 17 bases. The CDR3 region has the DNA TGTGCCAGCAGACCGGGGCGGGGTTCGGACACTGAAGCTTTCTTT. This codes for CASRPGRGSDTEAFF.

The chain has TRBV27 and TRBJ2-7, with 13 bases aligning to TRBD2. Germline CDR1 is MNHEY and CDR2 is SMNVEV (reference sequence). V gave up 2 bases and J gave up 6 bases; unmatched junction bases: 7. The CDR3 loop spans 16 amino acids. CDR3 sequence (DNA): TGTGCCAGCAGTTTAATCGGGACTAGCGGGATTTCCGAGCAGTACTTC. It is translated as CASSLIGTSGISEQYF.

The V gene is TRBV5-1, the J gene TRBJ2-5, with 7 positions matching TRBD1. In germline, CDR1 is SGHRS, CDR2 YFSETQ. The CDR3 is made up of 15 amino acids. After removal of 2 bases from V and 2 bases from J, the junction contained 6 bases not matched to a gene. CDR3 in DNA: TGCGCCAGCAGCTTACTAGGGACAGAACAAGAGACCCAGTACTTC. Its protein product is CASSLLGTEQETQYF. Full variable domain (remainder filled in from reference TRBV5-1 and TRBJ2-5): KAGVTQTPRYLIKTRGQQVTLSCSPISGHRSVSWYQQTPGQGLQFLFEYFSETQRNKGNFPGRFSGRQFSNSRSEMNVSTLELGDSALYLCASSLLGTEQETQYFGPGTRLLVL.

This clone was counted only a few times. The chain links TRBV11-2 to TRBJ1-1, with a possible D match to TRBD1 (5 bases). Trimming cost V 5 bases and J 4 bases, with 20 bases left between them. The CDR3 totals 16 residues. Germline-derived CDR1 and CDR2 are SGHAT and FQNNGV. DNA for the CDR3: TGTGCCAGCAGCGCGCCTTGGGGAGGGGAGATCACTGAAGCTTTCTTT. It encodes CASSAPWGGEITEAFF.

The J gene is TRBJ2-7, the V gene TRBV2; tentative D call: TRBD2 (5 bases). The V end lost 10 bases, the J end lost 6 bases, and 16 bases lay between the germline ends. The V gene's germline CDR1 is SNHLY and CDR2 FYNNEI. The CDR3 runs 12 residues. CDR3 bases: TGTGCCACGAGGGCCTCCCTTCTCGAGCAGTACTTC. Translating gives CATRASLLEQYF.

This rearrangement joins TRBV11-2 to TRBJ1-2; D gene unclear. Trimming removed 1 base at V and 3 bases at J, with 9 bases between. Germline assignment: CDR1 SGHAT and CDR2 FQNNGV. The CDR3 extends over 14 amino acids. The CDR3 reads CASSLALGDYGYTF. In DNA form, the CDR3 reads TGTGCCAGCAGCTTAGCTCTCGGGGACTATGGCTACACCTTC.

V is TRBV9 and J is TRBJ1-2; D gene ambiguous. V lost 2 bases and J 3 bases, leaving 5 bases between the germline ends. CDR1 and CDR2 (germline): SGDLS, YYNGEE. This CDR3 region has 12 residues. The CDR3 region is CASSVEDYGYTF. CDR3 in DNA: TGTGCCAGCAGCGTGGAGGACTATGGCTACACCTTC.

The chain links TRBV4-1 to TRBJ2-2; 11 bases line up with TRBD2. From germline, CDR1 is MGHRA and CDR2 YSYEKL. This CDR3 is 17 amino acids long. Trimming removed 6 bases from V and 0 bases from J; junction bases left unmatched: 6. Here the CDR3 reads CASRRTSGGSNTGELFF. CDR3 coding DNA: TGCGCCAGCAGGCGTACTAGCGGGGGTTCGAACACCGGGGAGCTGTTTTTT.

This chain joins TRBV7-6 and TRBJ1-2, with no clear D. The CDR3 totals 15 residues. The germline V and J ends were trimmed by 1 base and 14 bases, with 23 bases remaining between them. CDR1 is SGHVS and CDR2 is FNYEAQ in the germline V gene. The CDR3 region is CASSLEPRTVWPGTF. The CDR3 bases are TGTGCCAGCAGCTTAGAGCCAAGGACCGTTTGGCCGGGAACCTTC.